The 16 T cell receptor beta chains below all came from one sample that was sequenced in a study of blood T cell repertoires in COVID-19. The protocol was immunoSEQ multiplex PCR, while the TCRdb copy is restricted to in-frame clones and leaves out a portion. This sample has about 160,000 clones; over 70% occur once, and the top ten carry roughly 9.2%. What was sequenced was peripheral blood. Source of these receptors: a woman of 80 years or more with active or convalescent COVID-19.

The V call is TRBV2, the J call TRBJ2-2; 11 nucleotides match TRBD1. The CDR3 is 17 amino acids. With V trimmed by 6 bases and J by 7 bases, 13 bases remained unmatched. Germline CDR1 and CDR2: SNHLY and FYNNEI. CDR3 sequence reads: CASRPTGTGGKIGELFF. As DNA, the CDR3 is TGTGCCAGCAGACCCACCGGGACAGGGGGAAAGATCGGGGAGCTGTTTTTT.

This chain links TRBV6-2 or TRBV6-3 with TRBJ1-6, with D unresolved. CDR3 size: 12 residues. V was shortened by 0 bases and J by 12 bases, with 6 bases between the two germline ends. CDR1 is MNHEY and CDR2 is SVGEGT in the germline V gene. The chain's CDR3 is CASSYSVEPLHF. The CDR3 DNA sequence: TGTGCCAGCAGTTACTCTGTAGAACCCCTCCACTTT.

V usage is TRBV27 and J usage is TRBJ1-5, with TRBD1 matching 8 bases. V dropped 4 bases and J dropped 5; count of bases not matched to a gene: 7. Germline-derived CDR1 and CDR2 are MNHEY and SMNVEV (reference sequence). The CDR3 runs to 15 residues. CDR3 residues: CASSSWTGSYQPQHF. The CDR3 nucleotides read TGTGCCAGCAGTTCCTGGACAGGGTCGTATCAGCCCCAGCATTTT.

This rearrangement joins TRBV11-3 to TRBJ1-1; 7 bases align to TRBD1. Germline CDR1 reads SGHNT; CDR2 reads YENEEA. Unmatched junction bases numbered 5, after V lost 1 base and J lost 0 bases. CDR3 length equals 16 residues. CDR3 protein: CASSLVSGQVNTEAFF. The CDR3, as DNA: TGTGCCAGCAGCTTAGTATCAGGACAGGTGAACACTGAAGCTTTCTTT.

This sequence joins TRBV7-2 and TRBJ2-3, with D possibly being TRBD2 (5 bases). This CDR3 has 14 residues. Between the trimmed V and J ends, which lost 3 bases and 4 bases, there was a span of 11 bases. CDR1 SGHTA and CDR2 FQGNSA come from the germline V gene. The CDR3 loop reads CASSFGGSADTQYF. The CDR3 DNA reads TGTGCCAGCAGCTTTGGTGGTAGCGCAGATACGCAGTATTTT.

The chain uses TRBV25-1 and TRBJ1-1, with 8 nucleotides matching TRBD1. The CDR3 contains 14 residues. With 4 bases clipped from V and 5 bases from J, the junction kept 6 bases outside the gene matches. Germline values: CDR1 MGHDK, CDR2 SYGVNS. CDR3 loop: CASSGQGSWTEAFF. As DNA, the CDR3 is TGTGCCAGCAGTGGACAGGGGTCATGGACTGAAGCTTTCTTT.

The rearrangement links TRBV28 to TRBJ2-7; tentatively, D is TRBD1 (5 bases). The germline V and J ends were trimmed by 2 bases and 12 bases, with 11 bases remaining between them. Germline assignment: CDR1 MDHEN and CDR2 SYDVKM. There are 11 residues in the CDR3. The chain's CDR3 is CASSLTGPRYF. In DNA, the CDR3 is TGTGCCAGCAGTTTAACAGGCCCGCGGTACTTC.

The chain combines TRBV19 with TRBJ2-3; TRBD2 aligns across 12 bases. The CDR3 runs 16 residues. V was pared by 5 bases and J by 4 bases, with 7 bases of the junction left unmatched. CDR1 LNHDA and CDR2 SQIVND come from the germline V gene (reference sequence). CDR3 in amino acids: CASSFSASGGADTQYF. Written as DNA, the CDR3 is TGTGCCAGTAGTTTCTCGGCTAGCGGGGGGGCAGATACGCAGTATTTT. Based on the CDR3 plus reference TRBV19 and TRBJ2-3, the full variable domain is DGGITQSPKYLFRKEGQNVTLSCEQNLNHDAMYWYRQDPGQGLRLIYYSQIVNDFQKGDIAEGYSVSREKKESFPLTVTSAQKNPTAFYLCASSFSASGGADTQYFGPGTRLTVL.

V usage is TRBV7-2 and J usage is TRBJ1-1; no clear D gene. Germline V lookup: CDR1 SGHTA, CDR2 FQGNSA. CDR3 length equals 13 residues. Trimming shortened V by 1 base and J by 11 bases, and 14 bases separated the two germline ends. CDR3 amino acids: CASSLDNGVPAFF. As DNA, the CDR3 is TGTGCCAGCAGCTTAGATAACGGGGTTCCGGCTTTCTTT.

This clone has a count of ten or more. The V gene is TRBV6-6, the J gene TRBJ2-5; 7 nucleotides agree with TRBD1. This CDR3 is 12 amino acids long. CDR1 is MNHNY and CDR2 is SVGAGI in the germline V gene (reference sequence). Unmatched junction bases numbered 1, after V lost 8 bases and J lost 1 base. In DNA, the CDR3 is TGTGCCAGCTGGGACAGCCAAGAGACCCAGTACTTC. This encodes CASWDSQETQYF.

The chain recombines TRBV6-5 with TRBJ1-5; 7 bases match TRBD1. In germline, CDR1 is MNHEY, CDR2 SVGAGI. This CDR3 region has 14 residues. V trimming: 7 bases; J trimming: 3 bases; junction bases outside the gene matches: 6. In DNA, the CDR3 is TGTGCCAGCAAAACAGGGGCTAACAATCAGCCCCAGCATTTT. Amino acid sequence: CASKTGANNQPQHF.

V and J are TRBV11-2 and TRBJ1-1; D gene ambiguous. Germline CDR1 reads SGHAT; CDR2 reads FQNNGV. The length of the CDR3 is 12 residues. The germline V and J ends were trimmed by 0 bases and 10 bases, with 9 bases remaining between them. CDR3 nucleotide sequence: TGTGCCAGCAGCTTAGAAGCTAGGATAGCTTTCTTT. It translates to CASSLEARIAFF.

This chain connects TRBV7-9 to TRBJ1-2; D unclear. CDR3 length: 15 residues. Trimming took 2 bases from V and 4 from J, leaving 14 bases between them. Per the germline V gene, CDR1 is SEHNR and CDR2 is FQNEAQ (reference sequence). CDR3 sequence reads: CASSLQGGQIYGYTF. The CDR3 DNA is TGTGCCAGCAGCTTACAAGGTGGGCAGATCTATGGCTACACCTTC.

V usage is TRBV3-1 (or the pseudogene TRBV3-2) and J usage is TRBJ2-1, with D perhaps matching TRBD2 (6 bases). Between the trimmed V and J ends, which lost 1 base and 8 bases, there was a span of 27 bases. Looked up from germline, CDR1 is LGHDT and CDR2 is YNNKEL (reference sequence). This CDR3 comprises 19 residues. Here the CDR3 reads CASSQVGRLTRGPNDEQFF. In DNA, the CDR3 is TGTGCCAGCAGCCAAGTAGGGAGGTTGACACGGGGCCCAAACGATGAGCAGTTCTTC.

CDR3: CASSFRQGRSNSPLHF. The CDR3 nucleotides are TGTGCCAGCAGCTTCCGACAGGGAAGATCGAATTCACCCCTCCACTTT. V usage is TRBV7-2 and J usage is TRBJ1-6; 7 bases are shared with TRBD1. With 3 bases clipped from V and 7 bases from J, the junction kept 9 bases outside the gene matches. Germline values: CDR1 SGHTA, CDR2 FQGNSA. The CDR3 is 16 amino acids.

The V and J genes are TRBV7-8 and TRBJ2-1; 8 positions agree with TRBD1. V lost 5 bases and J lost 7; bases outside the gene matches: 10. This CDR3 has 15 residues. Per germline, CDR1 SGHVS and CDR2 FQNEAQ. CDR3 nucleotides: TGTGCCAGCAGCCCACACACGGACAGGGTGAATGAGCAGTTCTTC. It codes for CASSPHTDRVNEQFF.